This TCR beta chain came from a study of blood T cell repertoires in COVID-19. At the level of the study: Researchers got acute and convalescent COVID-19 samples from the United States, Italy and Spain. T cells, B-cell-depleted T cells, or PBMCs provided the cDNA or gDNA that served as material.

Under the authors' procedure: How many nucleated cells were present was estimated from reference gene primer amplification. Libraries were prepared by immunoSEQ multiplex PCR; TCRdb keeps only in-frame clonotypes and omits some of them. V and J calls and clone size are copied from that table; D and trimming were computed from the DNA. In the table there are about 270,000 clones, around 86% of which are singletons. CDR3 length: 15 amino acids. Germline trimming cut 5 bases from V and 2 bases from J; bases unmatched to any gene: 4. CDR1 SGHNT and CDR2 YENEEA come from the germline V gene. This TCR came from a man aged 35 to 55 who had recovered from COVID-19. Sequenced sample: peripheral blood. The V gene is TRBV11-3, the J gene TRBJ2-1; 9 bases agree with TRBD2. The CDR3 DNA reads TGTGCCAGCAGCGCTAGCGGGGTCACCTACAATGAGCAGTTCTTC. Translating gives CASSASGVTYNEQFF.